Only a few counts were recorded for the clone carrying this T cell receptor beta chain. Its antigen remains unidentified. With baseline, cycle 4 day 1, and cycle 7 day 1 as timepoints, blood was sampled. These data originate in a study of OX40 agonist ivuxolimab in advanced cancers. Study overall: The patients got ivuxolimab, which is an agonistic anti-OX40 (CD134) antibody. Enrolled patients in dose escalation had cancers that were hepatocellular carcinoma, melanoma, renal cell or head and neck cancer. Study-wide results and caveats: The CD4+ and CD8+ T cells in the blood had expanded clonally by week 6 at 0.1 to 3.0 mg/kg.

TCRdb's copy holds only in-frame clones and misses some; the assay was immunoSEQ multiplex PCR. The sample contains tens of thousands of clones, about 85% of which appear only once. There are 14 residues in the CDR3. Germline CDR1 SGHVS, CDR2 FQNEAQ. The V and J ends lost 1 base and 3 bases, in that order; junction bases with no gene match: 3. This receptor was identified in an adult with an advanced solid tumor such as melanoma, head and neck, liver or kidney cancer. Material: CD4+ or CD8+ T cells sorted from blood, obtained in a trial of the OX40 agonist ivuxolimab. The J gene is TRBJ2-7, the V gene TRBV7-8, with 7 bases fitting TRBD1. The DNA for the CDR3 is TGTGCCAGCAGCTTAGAGAACAGGGGCTACGAGCAGTACTTC. This codes for CASSLENRGYEQYF.